The 22 T cell receptor beta chains below all came from one sample that was sequenced in a study of post-analysis software for immune sequencing data. No antigen has been identified for these receptors. Whole-study findings and limits: Roughly 5 TRBV segments (TRBV5-6, TRBV5-1 and TRBV20-1 among them) occurred more frequently in patients than in controls.

Libraries were made from TCR beta cDNA, and they carried unique molecular identifiers. One entry per CDR3 protein, called by TCRdb with MiXCR from the PCR reads. The data hold about 560,000 distinct CDR3 sequences, with 44% observed a single time. Specimen: blood. Receptor source: a girl aged 5-17 years with multiple sclerosis.

The chain combines TRBV6-5 with TRBJ2-5; TRBD1 aligns across 10 bases. The J call may be incorrect, as the DNA end agrees better with TRBJ2-7. Germline loops: CDR1 MNHEY, CDR2 SVGAGI. The CDR3 totals 15 residues. The CDR3 here is CASSYRTGGSYEQYF. The DNA of the CDR3 is TGTGCCAGCAGTTATCGGACAGGGGGCTCCTACGAGCAGTACTTC.

The chain joins TRBV7-8 to TRBJ1-2; unclear D gene. This CDR3 contains 15 residues. V was pared by 5 bases and J by 4 bases, with 17 bases between. The germline CDR1 and CDR2 sequences are SGHVS and FQNEAQ. As DNA, the CDR3 is TGTGCCAGCAGCCCCTTGGCGGACTTTCCCTATGGCTACACCTTC. Protein product: CASSPLADFPYGYTF.

The V gene is TRBV10-3, the J gene TRBJ1-1, with D hard to call. Trimming took 3 bases from V and 0 from J, leaving 11 bases between them. Per germline, CDR1 ENHRY and CDR2 SYGVKD. The CDR3 length is 15 residues. CDR3 bases: TGTGCCATCAGTGAACCCAATATTGTGAACACTGAAGCTTTCTTT. It is translated as CAISEPNIVNTEAFF.

This clonotype showed up just a few times. V is TRBV6-2 or TRBV6-3 and J is TRBJ2-7; the D gene is possibly TRBD1 (5 bases). Trimming stripped 7 bases from V and 2 bases from J, with 15 bases between. The CDR3 has 14 amino acids. Germline lookup yields CDR1 MNHEY and CDR2 SVGEGT. In DNA form, the CDR3 reads TGTGCCAGCACCCCTGAAGTAGGGGCCTACGAGCAGTACTTC. Translation: CASTPEVGAYEQYF.

The J gene is TRBJ2-7, the V gene TRBV12-3 or TRBV12-4; 13 positions match TRBD2. The CDR3 is made up of 18 amino acids. The trim removed 5 bases at V and 7 bases at J, leaving 17 bases unmatched. The CDR3, as DNA: TGTGCCAGCAGTAACCCGGGGACTAGCGGGGCTATGCAAAGGGAGCAGTACTTC. Protein sequence: CASSNPGTSGAMQREQYF.

The chain recombines TRBV21-1 with TRBJ1-6; the table's D call, TRBD1, was not checked against the DNA. TRBV21-1 is noted as a pseudogene. The CDR3 runs to 14 residues. CDR3 region: CARSPGQGNSPLHF. CDR3 nucleotide sequence: TGTGCCAGGTCCCCGGGACAGGGGAATTCACCCCTCCACTTT.

In the case of this clonotype: The conserved phenylalanine or tryptophan is not found at the CDR3 terminus, so this likely reflects a read error. The rearrangement uses TRBV5-1 and TRBJ1-5; maybe TRBD1 (6 bases). The CDR3 totals 14 residues. CDR1 is SGHRS and CDR2 is YFSETQ in the germline V gene. V gave up 3 bases and J gave up 7 bases, with 14 bases separating them. The CDR3 is CASSSSSGDQPQHV. The CDR3 DNA sequence: TGCGCCAGCAGCTCAAGTTCAGGGGACCAGCCCCAGCATGTT.

The chain combines TRBV30 with TRBJ1-4; D uncertain. Germline CDR1 is GTSNPN and CDR2 is SVGIG (reference sequence). The CDR3 totals 16 residues. Trimming took 0 bases from V and 0 from J, leaving 11 bases between them. The CDR3 region is CAWSVFDGSTNEKLFF. For the CDR3, the DNA is TGTGCCTGGAGTGTCTTCGACGGATCAACTAATGAAAAACTGTTTTTT.

This clonotype was detected only a few times. The chain combines TRBV27 with TRBJ1-2; 8 bases fit TRBD1. J lost 6 bases, V lost 5 bases, and 8 bases had no gene match. This CDR3 has 14 residues. CDR1 is MNHEY and CDR2 is SMNVEV in the germline V gene (reference sequence). The CDR3 DNA follows: TGTGCCAGCAGTCCTCTGCCAGGGGGCGATGGCTACACCTTC. It yields the protein CASSPLPGGDGYTF.

The chain joins TRBV6-5 to TRBJ2-1; no reliable D call. Germline V gene lookup returns CDR1 MNHEY and CDR2 SVGAGI. V lost 0 bases, J lost 8 bases, and 8 bases lay in between. This CDR3 is built from 13 residues. The CDR3 sequence: CASSYSRGYEQFF. The DNA of the CDR3 is TGTGCCAGCAGTTACTCGCGCGGTTATGAGCAGTTCTTC.

The chain combines TRBV4-1 with TRBJ2-1; D is perhaps TRBD2 (5 bases). This CDR3 is built from 15 residues. The germline V gene encodes CDR1 MGHRA and CDR2 YSYEKL. V was pared by 6 bases and J by 4 bases, with 16 bases between. CDR3 loop: CASSLSAPGYNEQFF. The CDR3 bases are TGCGCCAGCAGTCTTAGCGCTCCGGGATACAATGAGCAGTTCTTC.

The V call is TRBV15, the J call TRBJ2-3, with 10 bases that match TRBD2. Unmatched junction bases numbered 11, after V lost 5 bases and J lost 3 bases. This CDR3 is 17 amino acids long. The germline V gene has CDR1 LNHNV and CDR2 YYDKDF (reference sequence). The CDR3 protein is CATSAHGKRGGTDTQYF. In nucleotides, the CDR3 is TGTGCCACCAGCGCCCATGGCAAGCGGGGGGGTACAGATACGCAGTATTTT. Using reference TRBV15 and TRBJ2-3 for the parts outside the CDR3, the full variable domain is DAMVIQNPRYQVTQFGKPVTLSCSQTLNHNVMYWYQQKSSQAPKLLFHYYDKDFNNEADTPDNFQSRRPNTSFCFLDIRSPGLGDTAMYLCATSAHGKRGGTDTQYFGPGTRLTVL.

This chain uses TRBV29-1 with TRBJ2-5; 7 bases fit TRBD2. Looked up from germline, CDR1 is SQVTM and CDR2 is ANQGSEA. V lost 6 bases, J lost 3 bases, and 13 bases stayed unmatched. The CDR3 loop spans 15 amino acids. The CDR3 sequence is CSVKIRASGEETQYF. In DNA form, the CDR3 reads TGCAGCGTAAAGATTCGGGCTAGCGGTGAAGAGACCCAGTACTTC.

This clonotype was picked up a small number of times. The CDR3: CASSGHKEQETQYF. The CDR3 DNA is TGTGCCAGCAGCGGACATAAGGAACAAGAGACCCAGTACTTC. This sequence joins TRBV9 and TRBJ2-5; D is unclear. Germline loops: CDR1 SGDLS, CDR2 YYNGEE. This CDR3 comprises 14 residues. The V end lost 3 bases, the J end lost 2 bases, and 11 bases lay between the germline ends. The complete variable domain, with remaining parts taken from reference TRBV9 and TRBJ2-5, reads DSGVTQTPKHLITATGQRVTLRCSPRSGDLSVYWYQQSLDQGLQFLIQYYNGEERAKGNILERFSAQQFPDLHSELNLSSLELGDSALYFCASSGHKEQETQYFGPGTRLLVL.

This clonotype was observed a handful of times. This chain links TRBV6-2 or TRBV6-3 with TRBJ2-4; D not resolved. CDR3 length: 12 amino acids. Germline V CDR1 and CDR2: MNHEY, SVGEGT. V lost 3 bases and J lost 7, with 7 bases in between. The CDR3, as DNA: TGTGCCAGCAGTTATGCACGGAACATTCAGTACTTC. Translated: CASSYARNIQYF.

V gene TRBV29-1 combines with J gene TRBJ2-7; 8 positions match TRBD2. Germline loops: CDR1 SQVTM, CDR2 ANQGSEA. V was pared by 1 base and J by 3 bases, with 20 bases of the junction left unmatched. The CDR3 spans 19 residues. CDR3 coding DNA: TGCAGCGTTGAAGGGTGGGTTGATGGCCCGGGACTAGTGGTCTACGAGCAGTACTTC. This translates into CSVEGWVDGPGLVVYEQYF.

The chain combines TRBV6-4 with TRBJ2-3; the D gene is possibly TRBD2 (7 bases). The V and J ends lost 2 bases and 4 bases respectively, with 13 bases between them. Germline V gene data show CDR1 as MRHNA and CDR2 as SNTAGT. The CDR3 is 15 amino acids. CDR3 protein: CASSDQRGGADTQYF. CDR3 nucleotide sequence: TGTGCCAGCAGTGACCAAAGGGGGGGAGCAGATACGCAGTATTTT.

The chain is built from TRBV4-1 and TRBJ2-1; 9 nucleotides align to TRBD2. This CDR3 has 17 amino acids. Per germline, CDR1 MGHRA and CDR2 YSYEKL. V trimming: 4 bases; J trimming: 7 bases; junction bases outside the gene matches: 14. Written as DNA, the CDR3 is TGCGCCAGCAGCCCCCTTGGAAGAGCGGGGGGAGGAAATGAGCAGTTCTTC. This gives the protein CASSPLGRAGGGNEQFF.

This chain joins TRBV29-1 and TRBJ2-3, with 8 positions matching TRBD2. CDR3 length equals 14 residues. Germline V lookup: CDR1 SQVTM, CDR2 ANQGSEA. Unmatched junction bases numbered 6, after V lost 7 bases and J lost 0 bases. CDR3 protein: CSEKRGSSTDTQYF. In DNA, the CDR3 is TGCAGCGAAAAGCGGGGGAGTAGCACAGATACGCAGTATTTT.

This clonotype has at least ten counts. This chain joins TRBV12-3 or TRBV12-4 and TRBJ2-6; D is ambiguous. Deletions cut 3 bases from V and 0 bases from J, with 6 bases between. This CDR3 comprises 15 residues. In nucleotides, the CDR3 is TGTGCCAGCAGTTTGGCGCTCTCTGGGGCCAACGTCCTGACTTTC. Its translation is CASSLALSGANVLTF.

The chain is built from TRBV24-1 and TRBJ2-1; D may be TRBD1 or TRBD2 (5 bases each). The germline V gene has CDR1 KGHDR and CDR2 SFDVKD. The CDR3 is 11 residues long. Trimming left V 11 bases short and J 10 bases short, with 14 bases between. The CDR3: CARVGTYEQFF. The CDR3 nucleotides are TGTGCCAGGGTGGGGACCTACGAGCAGTTCTTC.

J is TRBJ2-3 and V is TRBV7-9, with unresolved D. CDR3 size: 15 residues. V was trimmed by 3 bases and J by 1 base, leaving 11 bases between them. Germline V gene data show CDR1 as SEHNR and CDR2 as FQNEAQ (reference sequence). The CDR3 reads CASSLATRRTDTQYF. CDR3 nucleotides: TGTGCCAGCAGCTTGGCCACAAGGCGCACAGATACGCAGTATTTT.